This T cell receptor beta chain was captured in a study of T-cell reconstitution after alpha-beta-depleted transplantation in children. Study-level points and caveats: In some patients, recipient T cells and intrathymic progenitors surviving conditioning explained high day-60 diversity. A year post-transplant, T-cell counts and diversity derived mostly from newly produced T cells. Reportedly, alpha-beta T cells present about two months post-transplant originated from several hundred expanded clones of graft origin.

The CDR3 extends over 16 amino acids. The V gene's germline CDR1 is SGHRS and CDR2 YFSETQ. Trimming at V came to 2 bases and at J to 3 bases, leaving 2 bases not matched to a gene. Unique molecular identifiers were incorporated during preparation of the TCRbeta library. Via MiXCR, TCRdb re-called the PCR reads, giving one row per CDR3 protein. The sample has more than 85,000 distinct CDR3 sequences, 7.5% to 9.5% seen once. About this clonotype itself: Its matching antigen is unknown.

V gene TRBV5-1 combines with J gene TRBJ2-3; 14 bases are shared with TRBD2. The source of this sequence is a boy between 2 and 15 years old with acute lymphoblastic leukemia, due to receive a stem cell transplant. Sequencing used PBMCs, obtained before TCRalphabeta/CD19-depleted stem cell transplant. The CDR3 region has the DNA TGCGCCAGCAGCTTCTGGACTAGCGGGGGGACAGATACGCAGTATTTT. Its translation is CASSFWTSGGTDTQYF.